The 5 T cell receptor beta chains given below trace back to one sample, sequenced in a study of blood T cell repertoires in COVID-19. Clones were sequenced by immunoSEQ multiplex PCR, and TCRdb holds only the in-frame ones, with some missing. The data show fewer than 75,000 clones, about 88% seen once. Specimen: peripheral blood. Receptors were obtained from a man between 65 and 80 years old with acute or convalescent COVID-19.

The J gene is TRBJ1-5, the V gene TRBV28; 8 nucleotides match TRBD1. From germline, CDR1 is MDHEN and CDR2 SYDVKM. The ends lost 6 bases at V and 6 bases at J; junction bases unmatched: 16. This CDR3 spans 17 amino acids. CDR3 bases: TGTGCCAGCAGACCCCTTTCCCGGACAGGGTACGGTCAGCCCCAGCATTTT. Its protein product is CASRPLSRTGYGQPQHF.

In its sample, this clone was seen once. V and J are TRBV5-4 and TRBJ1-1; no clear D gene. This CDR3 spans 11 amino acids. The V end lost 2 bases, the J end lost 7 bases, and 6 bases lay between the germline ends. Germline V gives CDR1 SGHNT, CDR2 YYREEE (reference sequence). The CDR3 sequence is CASSFESEAFF. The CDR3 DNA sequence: TGTGCCAGCAGCTTTGAGAGTGAAGCTTTCTTT.

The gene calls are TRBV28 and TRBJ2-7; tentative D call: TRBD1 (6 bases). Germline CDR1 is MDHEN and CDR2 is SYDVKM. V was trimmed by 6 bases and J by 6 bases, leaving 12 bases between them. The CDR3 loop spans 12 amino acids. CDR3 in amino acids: CASSSQGREQYF. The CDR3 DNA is TGTGCCAGCAGCTCCCAGGGGCGCGAGCAGTACTTC.

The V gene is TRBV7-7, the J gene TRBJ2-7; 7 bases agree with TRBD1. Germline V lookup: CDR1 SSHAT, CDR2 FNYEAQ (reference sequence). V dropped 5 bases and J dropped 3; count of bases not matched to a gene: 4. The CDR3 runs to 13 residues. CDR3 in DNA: TGTGCCAGCAGCGCACAGGGGAGCTACGAGCAGTACTTC. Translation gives CASSAQGSYEQYF.

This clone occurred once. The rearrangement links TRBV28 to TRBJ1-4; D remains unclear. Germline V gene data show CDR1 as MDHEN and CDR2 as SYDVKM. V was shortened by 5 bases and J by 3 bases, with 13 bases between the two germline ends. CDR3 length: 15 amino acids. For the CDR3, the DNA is TGTGCCAGCAGTCGGGGAGGTCCAGCTAATGAAAAACTGTTTTTT. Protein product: CASSRGGPANEKLFF.